The entry below gives a single T cell receptor (beta chain) sequence along with its context. This record belongs to a study of blood T cell repertoires in COVID-19. Turning to the study itself: COVID-19 samples collected from the United States, Italy and Spain covered acute and convalescent phases.

Authors' analysis steps: It was from reference gene primer amplification that nucleated cell counts were estimated. Sequenced by immunoSEQ multiplex PCR; TCRdb stores in-frame clones only, minus some. Clone size and the V and J calls come from that table; the DNA yielded D and trimming. This sample has about 280,000 clones, with roughly 80% found just once. V lost 4 bases and J 2 bases, leaving 15 bases between the germline ends. This CDR3 contains 15 residues. The germline V gene encodes CDR1 SGHNT and CDR2 YYREEE (reference sequence). Those who participated ranged in age from roughly 18 to 90 years and resided in about 24 US areas. A PCR-confirmed or clinician-diagnosed COVID-19 case had contacted exposed participants within 2 weeks of entry.

The receptor was isolated from a man aged 35 to 55 who had been exposed to COVID-19. The source material was PBMCs or T cells enriched from blood (not recorded which). This chain uses TRBV5-4 with TRBJ2-5, with D perhaps matching TRBD1 (5 bases). CDR3 DNA: TGTGCCAGCAGCGCGAAAGACAGAATACAAGAGACCCAGTACTTC. This encodes CASSAKDRIQETQYF.